This T cell receptor (beta chain) was identified in a study of cytomegalovirus exposure and HLA in healthy donors. About this clone itself: Its antigen remains unknown.

CDR3 length equals 14 residues. In germline, CDR1 is SGHRS, CDR2 YFSETQ. V shed 4 bases and J shed 8 bases, with 16 bases lying between them. The donors were members of the roughly 130-subject validation cohort (separate from the approximately 670-subject first cohort). Whole-study findings and limits: Reports described diagnosis of cytomegalovirus status by the classifier as highly specific and sensitive.

Sequencing used immunoSEQ multiplex PCR; TCRdb keeps in-frame clones, though not all of them. The data show roughly 200,000 clones, about nine tenths seen once. V and J are TRBV5-1 and TRBJ2-1; no clear D. The receptor's source is a man aged 25-45 years in good health and CMV-seropositive. The source material was PBMCs. CDR3 DNA sequence: TGCGCCAGCAGCAGGAGAGTTGGGTCCGATGAGCAGTTCTTC. It translates to CASSRRVGSDEQFF. The whole variable domain, filled in from reference TRBV5-1 and TRBJ2-1, reads KAGVTQTPRYLIKTRGQQVTLSCSPISGHRSVSWYQQTPGQGLQFLFEYFSETQRNKGNFPGRFSGRQFSNSRSEMNVSTLELGDSALYLCASSRRVGSDEQFFGPGTRLTVL.